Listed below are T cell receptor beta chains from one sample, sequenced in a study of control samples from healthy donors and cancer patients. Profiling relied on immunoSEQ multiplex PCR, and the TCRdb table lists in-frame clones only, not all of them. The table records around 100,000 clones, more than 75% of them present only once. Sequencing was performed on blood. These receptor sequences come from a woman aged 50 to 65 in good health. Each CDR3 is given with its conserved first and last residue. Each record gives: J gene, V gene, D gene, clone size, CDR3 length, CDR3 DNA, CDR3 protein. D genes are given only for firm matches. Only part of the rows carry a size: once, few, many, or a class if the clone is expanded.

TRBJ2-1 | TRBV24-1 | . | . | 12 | TGTGCCACCAGTGACAGCCGGGCCCCGCAGTTCTTC | CATSDSRAPQFF
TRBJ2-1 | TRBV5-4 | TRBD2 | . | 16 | TGTGCCAGCAGCCAGATTAGCGGGGGCAGGGGGAATGAGCAGTTCTTC | CASSQISGGRGNEQFF
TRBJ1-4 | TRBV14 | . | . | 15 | TGTGCCAGCAGCCAAGATTTCCTCGTTCCGGGAACACTGTTTTTT | CASSQDFLVPGTLFF
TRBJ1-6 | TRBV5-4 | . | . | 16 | TGTGCCAGCAGCTTGGTCGGAGGGTTGAATAATTCACCCCTCCACTTT | CASSLVGGLNNSPLHF
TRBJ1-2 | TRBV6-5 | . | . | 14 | TGTGCCAGCAGTTACTCTGGGACCGTGAAGGGCTACACCTTC | CASSYSGTVKGYTF
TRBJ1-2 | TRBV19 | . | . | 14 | TGTGCCAGTAGTATAGATCGCGGGGGGGATGGCTACACCTTC | CASSIDRGGDGYTF
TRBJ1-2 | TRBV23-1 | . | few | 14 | TGCGCCAGCAGTCCGAGGGGGGGTGGCTATGGCTACACCTTC | CASSPRGGGYGYTF
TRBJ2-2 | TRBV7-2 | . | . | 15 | TGTGCCAGCAGCCACGAGTACGGGAACACCGGGGAGCTGTTTTTT | CASSHEYGNTGELFF
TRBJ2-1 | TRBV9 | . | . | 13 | TGTGCCAGCAGCTCCTCCGTTGCGAATGAGCAGTTCTTC | CASSSSVANEQFF
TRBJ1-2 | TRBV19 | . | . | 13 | TGTGCCAGTAGTACCCTACAGGAATATGGCTACACCTTC | CASSTLQEYGYTF
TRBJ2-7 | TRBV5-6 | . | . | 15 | TGTGCCAGCAGCCCGAAGGATGAGCACAGGCCGGAGCAGTACTTC | CASSPKDEHRPEQYF
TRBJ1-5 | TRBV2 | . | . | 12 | TGTGCCAGCAGTGAAGGCAGGATAACCCAGCATTTT | CASSEGRITQHF
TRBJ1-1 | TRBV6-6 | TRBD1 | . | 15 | TGTGCCAGCAGTTACCGAGACAGGGGGGGCAGTGAAGCTTTCTTT | CASSYRDRGGSEAFF
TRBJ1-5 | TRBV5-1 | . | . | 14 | TGCGCCAGCAGCTTGCTAGGGGCTGGCCAGCCCCAGCATTTT | CASSLLGAGQPQHF
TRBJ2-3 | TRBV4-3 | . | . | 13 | TGCGCCAGCAGCCCTGCCACTCCAGATACGCAGTATTTT | CASSPATPDTQYF
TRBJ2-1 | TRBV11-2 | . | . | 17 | TGTGCCAGCAGCTATTTGATCGCACAGGGCCCCTACAATGAGCAGTTCTTC | CASSYLIAQGPYNEQFF
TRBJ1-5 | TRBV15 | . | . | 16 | TGTGCCACCAGCAGAACAACGAACCGGGGGAACCAGCCCCAGCATTTT | CATSRTTNRGNQPQHF
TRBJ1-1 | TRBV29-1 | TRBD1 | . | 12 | TGCAGCGTCGAAGACAGGGTTGTAAGAGCTTTCTTT | CSVEDRVVRAFF
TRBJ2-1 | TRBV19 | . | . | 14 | TGTGCCAGTAGTTGGGGGGGGGCTTACAATGAGCAGTTCTTC | CASSWGGAYNEQFF
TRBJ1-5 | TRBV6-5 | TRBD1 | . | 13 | TGTGCCAGCAGGACAGGGGGCAATCAGCCCCAGCATTTT | CASRTGGNQPQHF
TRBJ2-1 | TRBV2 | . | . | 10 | TGTGCCAGCAACCTGAATGAGCAGTTCTTC | CASNLNEQFF
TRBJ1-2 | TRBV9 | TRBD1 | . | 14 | TGTGCCAGCAGCGGAGAGACAGGGCTGGGGGGCTACACCTTC | CASSGETGLGGYTF
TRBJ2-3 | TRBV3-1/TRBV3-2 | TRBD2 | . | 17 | TGTGCCAGCAGCCTGCCAACTCTAGCGGGGAGCACAGATACGCAGTATTTT | CASSLPTLAGSTDTQYF
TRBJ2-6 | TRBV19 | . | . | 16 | TGTGCCAGTAGTATGTCCCCGTTCTCTGGGGCCAACGTCCTGACTTTC | CASSMSPFSGANVLTF
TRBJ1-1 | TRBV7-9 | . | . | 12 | TGTGCCATAAAGAACAGGAACACTGAAGCTTTCTTT | CAIKNRNTEAFF
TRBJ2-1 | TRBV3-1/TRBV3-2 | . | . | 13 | TGTGCCAGCAGCCCCCTAGGGGATAGGGGGTGGTTCTTC | CASSPLGDRGWFF
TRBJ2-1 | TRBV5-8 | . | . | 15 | TGTGCCAGCATCAAAGCTCCGAGCTCCTACAATGAGCAGTTCTTC | CASIKAPSSYNEQFF
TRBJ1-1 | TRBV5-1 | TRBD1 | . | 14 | TGCGCCAGCAGCCCAACAGGGGGGTACACTGAAGCTTTCTTT | CASSPTGGYTEAFF
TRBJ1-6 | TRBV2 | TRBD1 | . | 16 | TGTGCCAGCACCGAATCGACAGGGGCGCTCAATTCACCCCTCCACTTT | CASTESTGALNSPLHF
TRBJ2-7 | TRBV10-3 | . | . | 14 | TGTGCCATCAGTGAGCCCGGGCTATCTTACGAGCAGTACTTC | CAISEPGLSYEQYF
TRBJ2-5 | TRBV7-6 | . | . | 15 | TGTGCCAGCAGCCCGAATGCTGGACAGCAAGAGACCCAGTACTTC | CASSPNAGQQETQYF
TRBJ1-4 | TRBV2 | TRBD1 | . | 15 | TGTGCCAGCACCAGAATCGGACAGGGGAAGGGAAAACTGTTTTTT | CASTRIGQGKGKLFF
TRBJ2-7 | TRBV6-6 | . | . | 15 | TGTGCCAGCAGCCAGGGGACGGCTAGCTCCTACGAGCAGTACTTC | CASSQGTASSYEQYF
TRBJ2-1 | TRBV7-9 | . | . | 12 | TGTGCGGGGTTTGCGGGCAACAATGAGCAGTTCTTC | CAGFAGNNEQFF
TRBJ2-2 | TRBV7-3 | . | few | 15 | TGTGCCAGCAGCCCCGCCCCGGCGAACACCGGGGAGCTGTTTTTT | CASSPAPANTGELFF
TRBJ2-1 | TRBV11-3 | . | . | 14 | TGTGCCAGCAGCGCAGACGAGGAGGGGAATGAGCAGTTCTTC | CASSADEEGNEQFF
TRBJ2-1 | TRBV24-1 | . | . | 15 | TGTGCCACCAGTGCCGGGGCAGGGCGGGTAAATGAGCAGTTCTTC | CATSAGAGRVNEQFF
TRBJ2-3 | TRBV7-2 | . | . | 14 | TGTGCCAGCAGTCCATGGGCCCAGCAGGATACGCAGTATTTT | CASSPWAQQDTQYF
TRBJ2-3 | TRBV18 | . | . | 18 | TGTGCCAGCTCCCGAGGACCAGCGAGCATTCTGGACACAGATACGCAGTATTTT | CASSRGPASILDTDTQYF
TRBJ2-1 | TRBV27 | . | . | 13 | TGTGCCAGCAGTCCTGACCCTCTCTATGAGCAGTTCTTC | CASSPDPLYEQFF
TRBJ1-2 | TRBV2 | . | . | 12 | TGTGCCAGCGGCTTTACGGCTTTTGACTACACCTTC | CASGFTAFDYTF
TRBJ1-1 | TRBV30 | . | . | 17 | TGTGCCTGGACCCGGTCGGGGTTCGATCTCGGGAGCACTGAAGCTTTCTTT | CAWTRSGFDLGSTEAFF
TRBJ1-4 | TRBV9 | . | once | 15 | TGTGCCAGCAGCCTAGGGGGGGAGACTAATGAAAAACTGTTTTTT | CASSLGGETNEKLFF
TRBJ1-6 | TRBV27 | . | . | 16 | TGTGCCAGCAGTTTTAGGTCTCGGGGGGGCTTTTCACCCCTCCACTTT | CASSFRSRGGFSPLHF
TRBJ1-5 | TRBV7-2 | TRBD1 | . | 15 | TGTGCCAGCAGCATTACAGGGGGCTCCAATCAGCCCCAGCATTTT | CASSITGGSNQPQHF
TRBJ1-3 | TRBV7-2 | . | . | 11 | TGTGCCAGCAGCTTGAGGAGGGCCATATATTTT | CASSLRRAIYF
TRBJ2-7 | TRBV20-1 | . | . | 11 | TGCAGTGCTATGGGCCCACGCGAGCAGTACTTC | CSAMGPREQYF
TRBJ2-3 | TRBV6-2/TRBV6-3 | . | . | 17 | TGTGCCAGCAGTTACCCTTTAGGGTACGGCGATAGGGATACGCAGTATTTT | CASSYPLGYGDRDTQYF
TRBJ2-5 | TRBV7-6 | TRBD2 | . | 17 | TGTGCCAGCAGCTTAGAGGCTAGCGGGGGGGCCTTAAAGACCCAGTACTTC | CASSLEASGGALKTQYF
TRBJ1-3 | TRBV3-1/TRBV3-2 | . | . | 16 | TGTGCCAGCAGCCATTACCTCGGGGAAGGTGGAAACACCATATATTTT | CASSHYLGEGGNTIYF
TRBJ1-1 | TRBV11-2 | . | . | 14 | TGTGCCAGCAGCCAGGCGGGACAGAACACTGAAGCTTTCTTT | CASSQAGQNTEAFF
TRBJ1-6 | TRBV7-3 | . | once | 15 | TGTGCCAGCAGCTTAGAACAGGGACCTAATTCACCCCTCCACTTT | CASSLEQGPNSPLHF